Listed below are T cell receptor beta chains from one sample, sequenced in a study of human T cells and chemical hapten exposure. Each CDR3 protein is one row after TCRdb ran MiXCR on the RACE reads. The sample includes approximately 89,000 distinct CDR3 sequences, about 10% seen only once; the top ten take roughly 2.3%. The sample consisted of whole blood, taken in connection with sensitization to the hapten diphenylcyclopropenone (DPC). These TCRs come from a woman between 25 and 40 years old with alopecia areata. Some clones in this sample may be carry-over from other donors' samples. CDR3s include the opening cysteine and the closing phenylalanine or tryptophan.

>TRBV6-5|TRBJ2-1
CASSPSGVYNEQFF
>TRBV6-2/TRBV6-3|TRBJ2-7
CASSLGLAGVVYEQYF
>TRBV29-1|TRBJ2-5
CSVGSDPSGTQYF
>TRBV28|TRBJ1-1
CASSGSEAFF
>TRBV3-1|TRBJ2-1
CASTGLYGSSYNEQFF
>TRBV28|TRBJ2-1
CASKGTDPYNEQFF
>TRBV29-1|TRBJ1-2
CSVAGQGVDYTF
>TRBV7-8|TRBJ2-2
CASNSFSGLAGELFF
>TRBV28|TRBJ1-5
CASSGWVDQPQHF
>TRBV5-1|TRBJ2-3
CASSLEVRTDTQYF
>TRBV6-2/TRBV6-3|TRBJ2-5
CASRRQGPQETQYF
>TRBV7-9|TRBJ1-1
CASSLARRQGGGEAFF
>TRBV7-2|TRBJ2-7
CASSPRVRDRYEQYF
>TRBV5-1|TRBJ2-1
CASSLPLAGDHEQFF
>TRBV20-1|TRBJ1-5
CSYKRNGNQPQHF
>TRBV28|TRBJ1-2
CASSLLPGQGNGYTF
>TRBV7-9|TRBJ2-7
CASSRPDRGGYEQYF
>TRBV20-1|TRBJ2-3
CSASPIAGGRVDTQYF
>TRBV18|TRBJ2-6
CASSGTVSSGANVLTF
>TRBV5-1|TRBJ2-5
CASSLPTGEETQYF
>TRBV11-3|TRBJ2-2
CASRLQDTGELFF
>TRBV7-2|TRBJ1-1
CASRQGMNTEAFF
>TRBV29-1|TRBJ1-1
CSVEPTTEAFF
>TRBV6-5|TRBJ1-3
CASSYSIFGGNTIYF
>TRBV9|TRBJ2-2
CASSEGPYPALFF
>TRBV4-3|TRBJ1-2
CASSQQAGHSWGGYTF
>TRBV5-6|TRBJ1-1
CASSLWPGPEAFF
>TRBV12-3/TRBV12-4|TRBJ1-2
CASKGDGYTF
>TRBV20-1|TRBJ1-2
CSAPFKGYTF
>TRBV18|TRBJ2-5
CASSPPLKETQYF
>TRBV4-1|TRBJ2-1
CASSRGGRAHNEQFF
>TRBV18|TRBJ2-7
CVSSPLPGQGSYEQYF
>TRBV6-5|TRBJ2-5
CASSDWGVQETQYF
>TRBV28|TRBJ1-2
CASKGKDRVANYGYTF
>TRBV20-1|TRBJ2-3
CSAPQVTDTQYF
>TRBV10-3|TRBJ2-7
CAITAAGGETYEQYF
>TRBV7-9|TRBJ2-6
CASSQPAGVGANVLTF
>TRBV12-3/TRBV12-4|TRBJ2-7
CASSYGTHTYEQYF
>TRBV7-2|TRBJ1-2
CASSPDTGRGYGYTF
>TRBV11-2|TRBJ2-5
CASSPPRGPQETQYF
>TRBV20-1|TRBJ1-1
CSARARGDRNTEAFF
>TRBV5-1|TRBJ2-7
CASSWTPGSYEQYF
>TRBV6-1|TRBJ2-2
CASSPRQNTGELFF
>TRBV6-5|TRBJ2-3
CASSYAPSVGPPTDTQYF
>TRBV20-1|TRBJ2-3
CSARDMADTQYF
>TRBV7-3|TRBJ2-1
CASSPRGTGGFNEQFF
>TRBV6-2/TRBV6-3|TRBJ2-5
CASTKTGHETQYF
>TRBV12-3/TRBV12-4|TRBJ2-2
CASRGDYNTGELFF
>TRBV5-1|TRBJ2-3
CASSLAEWSTWASGGFTDTQYF
>TRBV7-3|TRBJ2-2
CASSQDYTGELFF
>TRBV12-3/TRBV12-4|TRBJ2-2
CASSPLGSNTGELFF
>TRBV29-1|TRBJ1-1
CSVRQGQAEAFF
>TRBV6-5|TRBJ1-2
CASSYAPMGRNYGYTF
>TRBV28|TRBJ2-7
CASSSTSGVSYEQYF
>TRBV7-2|TRBJ1-4
CASSLNGLGEKLFF
>TRBV28|TRBJ2-7
CASSLGFLSAYEQYF
>TRBV7-2|TRBJ1-5
CASSRSSNQPQHF